This T cell receptor beta chain was obtained from a study of cytomegalovirus exposure and HLA in healthy donors. Comment on this clone: Its target is not known.

Study conclusions and caveats: Specific recognition of CMV antigens was confirmed in vitro for a few chains (all CMV-associated). Later, an analysis found that common viral pathogens appeared to be linked with several of the most significant clusters.

The PCR made use of 60 Vbeta and 13 Jbeta primers. Method: immunoSEQ multiplex PCR; TCRdb's copy keeps in-frame clones and lacks some. In the table there are fewer than 250,000 clones, about 81% of which are singletons. The sequenced sample consisted of PBMCs. The TCR originated in a man under 40 in good health and CMV-seropositive.

CDR3 loop: CASSFSRGSGHNEQFF. In DNA, the CDR3 is TGTGCCAGCAGCTTTAGTCGAGGTAGCGGTCACAATGAGCAGTTCTTC. The chain links TRBV5-4 to TRBJ2-1; D is perhaps TRBD2 (6 bases). Per germline, CDR1 SGHNT and CDR2 YYREEE (reference sequence). V was shortened by 2 bases and J by 5 bases, with 17 bases between the two germline ends. This CDR3 has 16 residues.